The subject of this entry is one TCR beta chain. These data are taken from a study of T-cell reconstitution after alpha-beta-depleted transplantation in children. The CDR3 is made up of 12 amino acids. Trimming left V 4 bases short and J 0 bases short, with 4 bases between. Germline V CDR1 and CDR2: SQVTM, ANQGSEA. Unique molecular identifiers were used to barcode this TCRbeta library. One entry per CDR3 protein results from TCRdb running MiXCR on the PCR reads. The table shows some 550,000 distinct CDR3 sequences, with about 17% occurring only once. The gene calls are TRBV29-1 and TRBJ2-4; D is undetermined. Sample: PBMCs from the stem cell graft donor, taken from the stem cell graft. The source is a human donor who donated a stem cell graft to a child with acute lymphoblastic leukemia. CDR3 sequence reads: CSVVGAKNIQYF. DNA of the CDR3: TGCAGCGTTGTCGGAGCCAAAAACATTCAGTACTTC.